These 17 T cell receptor beta chains were sequenced from one sample in a study of graft-versus-host responses after intestinal transplantation. Generated by immunoSEQ multiplex PCR, the TCRdb table keeps only in-frame clones and is missing some. The data contain just over 40,000 clones, about 90% of them singletons. The specimen was PBMCs, collected around 320 days after intestinal transplant. The receptors here all came from a human patient who received an intestinal transplant, so some T cells may come from the graft donor.

The genes are TRBV5-5 and TRBJ2-7; D perhaps matches TRBD1 (6 bases). Germline CDR1 is SGHKS and CDR2 is YYEKEE (reference sequence). The CDR3 runs to 13 residues. V was shortened by 2 bases and J by 7 bases, with 13 bases between the two germline ends. The CDR3, as DNA: TGTGCCAGCAGCTTTCCAGGGGCCAGGGAGCAGTACTTC. This translates into CASSFPGAREQYF.

This clone showed up just once. Here the CDR3 reads CASSSISRGTEAFF. CDR3 coding DNA: TGTGCCAGCAGTTCGATATCAAGGGGGACTGAAGCTTTCTTT. The V call is TRBV6-1, the J call TRBJ1-1; possible D gene TRBD1, 6 bases. Trimming cost V 5 bases and J 5 bases, with 15 bases left between them. The CDR3 is 14 amino acids. Germline-derived CDR1 and CDR2 are MNHNS and SASEGT.

This clone was seen once. The chain recombines TRBV2 with TRBJ2-7; 8 bases are shared with TRBD1. CDR1 and CDR2 (germline): SNHLY, FYNNEI. CDR3 size: 15 residues. V gave up 6 bases and J gave up 3 bases; unmatched junction bases: 10. The CDR3 protein is CASRATTGVGYEQYF. CDR3 DNA: TGTGCCAGCAGGGCGACGACAGGGGTGGGCTACGAGCAGTACTTC.

V usage is TRBV12-5 and J usage is TRBJ2-3; 14 nucleotides match TRBD2. The CDR3 runs 17 residues. CDR1 is LGHNT and CDR2 is FRNRAP in the germline V gene. The J segment lost 1 base and the V segment lost 6 bases, leaving 6 bases of the junction unmatched. The CDR3 region has the DNA TGTGCTAGTGGCCCCGGGACTAGCGGGGGCCGCACAGATACGCAGTATTTT. Amino acid sequence: CASGPGTSGGRTDTQYF.

The chain uses TRBV2 and TRBJ1-2; a possible D gene is TRBD1 (6 bases). Germline CDR1 and CDR2: SNHLY and FYNNEI. V shed 9 bases and J shed 8 bases, with 22 bases lying between them. CDR3 length: 14 residues. The CDR3 nucleotides are TGTGCCAGAGGGACACCGTGGTCGAAGAGGGGCTACACCTTC. Its protein product is CARGTPWSKRGYTF. Together with reference TRBV2 and TRBJ1-2, the CDR3 gives the full variable domain: EPEVTQTPSHQVTQMGQEVILRCVPISNHLYFYWYRQILGQKVEFLVSFYNNEISEKSEIFDDQFSVERPDGSNFTLKIRSTKLEDSAMYFCARGTPWSKRGYTFGSGTRLTVV.

The CDR3 coding sequence is TGCAGCGTTGAAGCAAGGGACCTTAGCGAGCAGTACTTC. Translating it yields CSVEARDLSEQYF. The rearrangement joins TRBV29-1 to TRBJ2-7; D tentatively fits TRBD1 or TRBD2 (5 bases each). V shed 1 base and J shed 6 bases, with 13 bases lying between them. The CDR3 covers 13 residues. Germline V gene lookup returns CDR1 SQVTM and CDR2 ANQGSEA.

This clone was picked up one time. The chain joins TRBV10-3 to TRBJ1-5; D gene uncertain. The CDR3 is 12 residues long. Germline CDR1 ENHRY, CDR2 SYGVKD. V was trimmed by 0 bases and J by 7 bases, leaving 4 bases between them. CDR3 sequence: CAISESGQPQHF. The CDR3 DNA sequence: TGTGCCATCAGTGAGTCAGGACAGCCCCAGCATTTT.

The chain links TRBV7-6 to TRBJ1-2; no firm D call. V was clipped by 4 bases and J by 4 bases, with 10 bases between them. The length of the CDR3 is 13 residues. The germline gives CDR1 SGHVS, CDR2 FNYEAQ. The CDR3 loop is CASSSNDFYGYTF. The CDR3 DNA is TGTGCCAGCAGCTCAAACGATTTCTATGGCTACACCTTC.

The rearrangement joins TRBV4-1 to TRBJ2-4; D is uncertain. Trimming shortened V by 6 bases and J by 0 bases, and 6 bases separated the two germline ends. The CDR3 contains 13 residues. Germline-derived CDR1 and CDR2 are MGHRA and YSYEKL. The CDR3 loop reads CASSPGAKNIQYF. CDR3 DNA: TGCGCCAGCAGTCCGGGAGCCAAAAACATTCAGTACTTC.

The chain carries TRBV6-5 and TRBJ2-7; possibly TRBD1 or TRBD2 for D (6 bases each). V gave up 2 bases and J gave up 0 bases, with 8 bases separating them. CDR3 size: 14 residues. The V gene's germline CDR1 is MNHEY and CDR2 SVGAGI. CDR3 bases: TGTGCCAGCAGTTACACGGGGGCCTCCTACGAGCAGTACTTC. It yields the protein CASSYTGASYEQYF.

The J gene is TRBJ2-3, the V gene TRBV6-6, with 10 bases aligning to TRBD1. Losses at the gene ends were 7 bases for V and 5 bases for J; bases not matched to a gene: 12. CDR3 length equals 16 residues. Germline V gene data show CDR1 as MNHNY and CDR2 as SVGAGI (reference sequence). The CDR3 region is CASKKETGGPRDTQYF. CDR3 coding DNA: TGTGCCAGCAAAAAGGAGACAGGGGGCCCAAGAGATACGCAGTATTTT.

The chain has TRBV6-1 and TRBJ1-6; D call uncertain. CDR1 and CDR2 from the germline V gene are MNHNS and SASEGT. This CDR3 is built from 14 residues. V was shortened by 4 bases and J by 5 bases, with 9 bases between the two germline ends. The CDR3: CASSGQVDNSPLHF. In nucleotides, the CDR3 is TGTGCCAGCAGTGGCCAGGTGGATAATTCACCCCTCCACTTT.

This chain joins TRBV6-5 and TRBJ1-3; a possible D gene is TRBD1 (6 bases). CDR1 MNHEY and CDR2 SVGAGI come from the germline V gene. Between the trimmed V and J ends, which lost 7 bases and 2 bases, there was a span of 15 bases. There are 15 residues in the CDR3. The CDR3 protein is CASTPTGTPGNTIYF. CDR3 nucleotides: TGTGCCAGCACTCCCACCGGGACACCTGGAAACACCATATATTTT.

The V gene is TRBV11-2, the J gene TRBJ1-5; maybe TRBD1 (6 bases). The germline V gene has CDR1 SGHAT and CDR2 FQNNGV. The CDR3 runs to 13 residues. The V end lost 3 bases, the J end lost 6 bases, and 9 bases lay between the germline ends. CDR3 sequence (DNA): TGTGCCAGCAGCTTGGTAGGGGGTCAGCCCCAGCATTTT. Protein: CASSLVGGQPQHF.

This chain links TRBV19 with TRBJ1-2, with TRBD1 as a possible D gene (5 bases). The V gene lost 6 bases and the J gene lost 10 bases, with 21 bases spanning the gap. This CDR3 comprises 14 residues. Germline CDR1 reads LNHDA; CDR2 reads SQIVND (reference sequence). The CDR3 spells CASSSDTGLVDYTF. For the CDR3, the DNA is TGTGCCAGTAGCTCCGATACGGGGCTAGTGGACTACACCTTC.

Written as DNA, the CDR3 is TGTGCCAGCAGCTTTGGGACAGGGGGGGGTCGCAATCAGCCCCAGCATTTT. Its protein product is CASSFGTGGGRNQPQHF. The chain recombines TRBV11-2 with TRBJ1-5; 11 bases match TRBD1. The germline gives CDR1 SGHAT, CDR2 FQNNGV. The CDR3 has 17 residues. The J segment lost 2 bases and the V segment lost 3 bases, leaving 6 bases of the junction unmatched.

This clone came up once. The chain joins TRBV28 to TRBJ2-2, with D maybe TRBD1 (5 bases). Germline loops: CDR1 MDHEN, CDR2 SYDVKM. Trimming stripped 5 bases from V and 2 bases from J, with 9 bases between. The CDR3 runs to 14 residues. The CDR3 DNA reads TGTGCCAGCAGTCACAGGAGTAACACCGGGGAGCTGTTTTTT. This gives the protein CASSHRSNTGELFF.